A single sample is the source of the 17 T cell receptor beta chains below, sequenced in a study of T cells in Graves' hyperthyroidism and ophthalmopathy. Researchers took RNA transcripts and amplified the TCR beta CDR3 regions from them. In the first-round RT-PCR of the TCR CDR3, the HTBI primer set was used. TCRdb passed the multiplex PCR reads through MiXCR, listing each CDR3 protein once. The sample consists of hundreds of thousands of distinct CDR3 sequences, 46% of them appearing once. Sequencing used peripheral blood or thyroid tissue (not recorded which). These receptor sequences come from a woman under 30 with Graves' hyperthyroidism.

The chain carries TRBV29-1 and TRBJ2-3; a weak D match, TRBD1 (5 bases). The CDR3 runs to 13 residues. The germline V and J ends were trimmed by 6 bases and 2 bases, with 12 bases remaining between them. Germline loops: CDR1 SQVTM, CDR2 ANQGSEA. The CDR3 DNA sequence: TGCAGCGTACTAAGGGGTAACACAGATACGCAGTATTTT. Translating gives CSVLRGNTDTQYF.

A few counts support this clonotype. This chain connects TRBV19 to TRBJ1-5; 8 nucleotides align to TRBD1. The CDR3 sequence is 13 residues long. Losses at the gene ends were 4 bases for V and 11 bases for J; bases not matched to a gene: 7. Germline V CDR1 and CDR2: LNHDA, SQIVND (reference sequence). The CDR3 sequence: CASSKAGGKAQHF. The DNA of the CDR3 is TGTGCCAGTAGTAAGGCAGGGGGCAAGGCCCAGCATTTT.

The chain links TRBV2 to TRBJ2-3; 9 nucleotides line up with TRBD2. Germline V lookup: CDR1 SNHLY, CDR2 FYNNEI. The CDR3 has 15 amino acids. The trim removed 6 bases at V and 0 bases at J, leaving 4 bases unmatched. CDR3 loop: CASSPTSGSTDTQYF. The CDR3 DNA follows: TGTGCCAGCAGCCCAACTAGCGGGAGCACAGATACGCAGTATTTT.

In regard to this clonotype: This may be a read error, as it is one base from a much larger clone. This chain links TRBV15 with TRBJ1-5; D gene ambiguous. The CDR3 contains 15 residues. The germline V and J ends were trimmed by 5 bases and 5 bases, with 16 bases remaining between them. CDR1 and CDR2 from the germline V gene are LNHNV and YYDKDF (reference sequence). CDR3 region: CATSLGQASDQPQHF. The CDR3 DNA reads TGTGCCACCAGCTTAGGGCAGGCATCGGATCAGCCCCAGCATTTT.

The chain recombines TRBV10-3 with TRBJ1-4, with TRBD1 matching 8 bases. CDR1 is ENHRY, CDR2 SYGVKD, per germline. The CDR3 has 16 amino acids. The V segment lost 3 bases and the J segment 6 bases; nucleotides outside the gene matches: 9. In DNA, the CDR3 is TGTGCCATCAGTGAATCTGGACAGGGAGAGGATGAAAAACTGTTTTTT. It encodes CAISESGQGEDEKLFF.

V usage is TRBV25-1 and J usage is TRBJ1-2; perhaps TRBD1 as D (5 bases). The CDR3 loop spans 14 amino acids. The germline V and J ends were trimmed by 10 bases and 4 bases, with 19 bases remaining between them. Germline CDR1 MGHDK, CDR2 SYGVNS. This CDR3 is CAKKTPGFSYGYTF. CDR3 bases: TGTGCCAAAAAAACCCCAGGGTTTTCCTATGGCTACACCTTC.

The rearrangement uses TRBV7-4 and TRBJ2-7, with D perhaps TRBD2 (6 bases). The CDR3 is made up of 13 amino acids. The ends were cut back, 3 bases at V and 4 bases at J, with 10 bases in the middle. The germline CDR1 and CDR2 sequences are SGHVT and SQSDAQ. This CDR3 reads CASSFLAEYEQYF. CDR3 in DNA: TGTGCCAGCAGCTTCTTAGCGGAGTACGAGCAGTACTTC.

V and J are TRBV2 and TRBJ2-7, with D perhaps given as TRBD1 or TRBD2 (5 bases each). V was pared by 2 bases and J by 4 bases, with 18 bases between. From germline, CDR1 is SNHLY and CDR2 FYNNEI. This CDR3 has 16 amino acids. This CDR3 is CASSENLARGAYEQYF. CDR3 coding DNA: TGTGCCAGCAGTGAAAATCTGGCCCGAGGGGCTTACGAGCAGTACTTC.

This chain links TRBV7-9 with TRBJ2-7; 8 nucleotides agree with TRBD2. V gave up 3 bases and J gave up 8 bases; unmatched junction bases: 9. This CDR3 region has 14 residues. Per the germline V gene, CDR1 is SEHNR and CDR2 is FQNEAQ (reference sequence). Written as DNA, the CDR3 is TGTGCCAGCAGCTTGACGGGAGGGCCTGAACAGCAGTACTTC. Its protein is CASSLTGGPEQQYF.

V usage is TRBV13 and J usage is TRBJ2-5, with D perhaps TRBD2 (6 bases). The CDR3 consists of 16 residues. Germline assignment: CDR1 PRHDT and CDR2 FYEKMQ (reference sequence). Trimming cost V 5 bases and J 5 bases, with 21 bases left between them. CDR3: CASSPSSGRDWETQYF. The DNA for the CDR3 is TGTGCCAGCAGCCCAAGCAGTGGACGGGACTGGGAGACCCAGTACTTC.

As for this clonotype: One base away lies a much larger clone, so this may be a sequencing read error. The V and J genes are TRBV7-4 and TRBJ1-6; the D is unclear. Trimming stripped 1 base from V and 6 bases from J, with 7 bases between. The CDR3 is 14 amino acids. Germline CDR1 SGHVT, CDR2 SQSDAQ. The CDR3 spells CASSLGVSNSPLHF. The CDR3 DNA is TGTGCCAGCAGCTTAGGGGTCAGTAATTCACCCCTCCACTTT.

This chain uses TRBV9 with TRBJ1-1; no reliable D call. This CDR3 contains 15 residues. Germline V gene sequence: CDR1 SGDLS, CDR2 YYNGEE. Between the trimmed V and J ends, which lost 0 bases and 0 bases, there was a span of 9 bases. CDR3 sequence: CASSVGGPLNTEAFF. The CDR3 DNA reads as TGTGCCAGCAGCGTAGGAGGCCCGTTGAACACTGAAGCTTTCTTT. Full variable domain (outside the CDR3, taken from reference TRBV9 and TRBJ1-1): DSGVTQTPKHLITATGQRVTLRCSPRSGDLSVYWYQQSLDQGLQFLIQYYNGEERAKGNILERFSAQQFPDLHSELNLSSLELGDSALYFCASSVGGPLNTEAFFGQGTRLTVV.

The table lists this clonotype with many counts. The rearrangement links TRBV15 to TRBJ1-2; D is perhaps TRBD1 (6 bases). The CDR3 covers 17 residues. V lost 0 bases and J 3 bases, leaving 17 bases between the germline ends. The germline gives CDR1 LNHNV, CDR2 YYDKDF (reference sequence). In DNA, the CDR3 is TGTGCCACCAGCAGAGATGGAAGGGGGGCCGGGGACTATGGCTACACCTTC. Its protein product is CATSRDGRGAGDYGYTF.

This clonotype occurred a few times. The chain employs TRBV2 and TRBJ1-3; D is uncertain. Germline loops: CDR1 SNHLY, CDR2 FYNNEI. The CDR3 loop spans 14 amino acids. V was shortened by 6 bases and J by 0 bases, with 9 bases between the two germline ends. CDR3 amino acids: CASRGDYSGNTIYF. The CDR3 DNA follows: TGTGCCAGCAGAGGAGATTACTCTGGAAACACCATATATTTT. Together with reference TRBV2 and TRBJ1-3, the CDR3 gives the full variable domain: EPEVTQTPSHQVTQMGQEVILRCVPISNHLYFYWYRQILGQKVEFLVSFYNNEISEKSEIFDDQFSVERPDGSNFTLKIRSTKLEDSAMYFCASRGDYSGNTIYFGEGSWLTVV.

This clonotype was observed once. The chain has TRBV7-9 and TRBJ2-5, with 11 bases lining up with TRBD1. Looked up from germline, CDR1 is SEHNR and CDR2 is FQNEAQ (reference sequence). The CDR3 has 14 amino acids. V shed 6 bases, J shed 5 bases, and the junction held 5 bases outside the gene matches. The CDR3 DNA follows: TGTGCCAGCAGACGGACAGGGGGCTGGGAGACCCAGTACTTC. As protein: CASRRTGGWETQYF. The full variable domain, its missing parts supplied by reference TRBV7-9 and TRBJ2-5, is DTGVSQNPRHKITKRGQNVTFRCDPISEHNRLYWYRQTLGQGPEFLTYFQNEAQLEKSRLLSDRFSAERPKGSFSTLEIQRTEQGDSAMYLCASRRTGGWETQYFGPGTRLLVL.

This clonotype was found a few times. This chain connects TRBV11-3 to TRBJ2-5; 11 nucleotides match TRBD2. V gave up 5 bases and J gave up 4 bases; unmatched junction bases: 3. CDR1 SGHNT and CDR2 YENEEA come from the germline V gene. The CDR3 covers 14 residues. The DNA for the CDR3 is TGTGCCAGCAGCAGACTAGCGGGATTAGAGACCCAGTACTTC. Translation: CASSRLAGLETQYF.

CDR3 sequence (DNA): TGCAGCGTCAGGGCCGCAACTAATGAAAAACTGTTTTTT. Translating it yields CSVRAATNEKLFF. This chain connects TRBV29-1 to TRBJ1-4, with TRBD1 as a possible D gene (5 bases). Germline CDR1 is SQVTM and CDR2 is ANQGSEA. V lost 6 bases and J lost 0, with 8 bases in between. The CDR3 length is 13 residues. Based on the CDR3 plus reference TRBV29-1 and TRBJ1-4, the full variable domain is SAVISQKPSRDICQRGTSLTIQCQVDSQVTMMFWYRQQPGQSLTLIATANQGSEATYESGFVIDKFPISRPNLTFSTLTVSNMSPEDSSIYLCSVRAATNEKLFFGSGTQLSVL.